The clone carrying this T cell receptor (beta chain) was found many times. The time point was: sample taken at primary tumor resection. Whole RNA from tumor, nontumor lung or frozen PBMC was sequenced unsorted. The data derive from a study of spatial heterogeneity in lung cancer. Turning to the study itself: For the average unique TCR and UMI combination, more than 8.5 occurrences appeared in raw reads.

TCRdb reprocessed the 5' RACE reads via MiXCR and lists one record per CDR3 protein. The sample shows roughly 36,000 distinct CDR3 sequences, roughly 5.8% of them seen only once. This clonotype originated in a male donor with early-stage non-small cell lung cancer. Material: PBMCs, obtained at surgery.

In nucleotides, the CDR3 is TGTGCCAGCAGCTTAGGGGGGGGCCACCTTAAGCCCCTCCACTTT. The encoded protein is CASSLGGGHLKPLHF. V is TRBV7-2 and J is TRBJ1-6; a possible D gene is TRBD1 (6 bases). Deletions cut 1 base from V and 13 bases from J, with 17 bases between. The CDR3 is made up of 15 amino acids. The germline gives CDR1 SGHTA, CDR2 FQGNSA.